The 21 T cell receptor beta chains reported below all come from one sample, sequenced in a study of CD8+ T cells in alopecia areata. Extracted from the samples, RNA was reverse transcribed into cDNA to serve as the sequencing template. Sequenced by immunoSEQ multiplex PCR; TCRdb stores in-frame clones only, minus some. The sample has roughly 150,000 clones; about 60% are singletons. Sequenced material: CD4+ T cells sorted from blood. The receptors come from a human donor in good health.

This chain joins TRBV15 and TRBJ2-5; possible D gene TRBD2, 6 bases. This CDR3 spans 15 amino acids. Germline loops: CDR1 LNHNV, CDR2 YYDKDF (reference sequence). V was cut by 5 bases and J by 4 bases, with 17 bases left in between. The CDR3 here is CATSPDWRGPETQYF. The CDR3 DNA is TGTGCCACCAGCCCGGACTGGAGGGGACCAGAGACCCAGTACTTC.

This sequence joins TRBV19 and TRBJ1-5, with a tentative D call TRBD1 (6 bases). Germline V lookup: CDR1 LNHDA, CDR2 SQIVND (reference sequence). The CDR3 is 12 residues long. Trimming removed 7 bases at V and 9 bases at J, with 13 bases between. CDR3 DNA sequence: TGTGCCAGTACCTATACAGGGTGGCCCCAGCATTTT. Amino acids: CASTYTGWPQHF. The full variable domain, with the rest looked up from reference TRBV19 and TRBJ1-5, is DGGITQSPKYLFRKEGQNVTLSCEQNLNHDAMYWYRQDPGQGLRLIYYSQIVNDFQKGDIAEGYSVSREKKESFPLTVTSAQKNPTAFYLCASTYTGWPQHFGDGTRLSIL.

CDR3 nucleotides: TGTGCCAGCAAGACAGGTATGAACACTGAAGCTTTCTTT. Protein sequence: CASKTGMNTEAFF. The J gene is TRBJ1-1, the V gene TRBV2; TRBD1 is a possible D gene (6 bases). V was shortened by 7 bases and J by 0 bases, with 9 bases between the two germline ends. The length of the CDR3 is 13 residues. In germline, CDR1 is SNHLY, CDR2 FYNNEI. Drawing the rest from reference TRBV2 and TRBJ1-1, the complete variable domain is EPEVTQTPSHQVTQMGQEVILRCVPISNHLYFYWYRQILGQKVEFLVSFYNNEISEKSEIFDDQFSVERPDGSNFTLKIRSTKLEDSAMYFCASKTGMNTEAFFGQGTRLTVV.

V and J are TRBV5-6 and TRBJ2-7; D is possibly TRBD1 or TRBD2 (5 bases each). This CDR3 region has 13 residues. Looked up from germline, CDR1 is SGHDT and CDR2 is YYEEEE. V was pared by 5 bases and J by 6 bases, with 15 bases between. The CDR3 sequence is CASSLSGLSEQYF. The CDR3 DNA reads TGTGCCAGCAGTTTGTCGGGGCTTTCCGAGCAGTACTTC.

V is TRBV5-1 and J is TRBJ2-7; possibly TRBD1 for D (6 bases). Germline lookup yields CDR1 SGHRS and CDR2 YFSETQ. Trimming pared 2 bases from V and 6 bases from J, leaving 18 bases between. This CDR3 region has 15 residues. CDR3 nucleotides: TGCGCCAGCAGCTTAACAGGGACGGCGAAAGTCGAGCAGTACTTC. It specifies CASSLTGTAKVEQYF.

This chain links TRBV29-1 with TRBJ2-7; 8 bases align to TRBD2. Germline values: CDR1 SQVTM, CDR2 ANQGSEA. J lost 6 bases, V lost 5 bases, and 12 bases had no gene match. The CDR3 covers 14 residues. The DNA of the CDR3 is TGCAGCGTTAGTGCACAGCGGGAGCTGGGCGAGCAGTACTTC. Encoded protein: CSVSAQRELGEQYF.

This clone was picked up a small number of times. The CDR3 bases are TGCAGCGTCGTAACTAGCGCCGAGACCCAGTACTTC. This gives the protein CSVVTSAETQYF. The rearrangement links TRBV29-1 to TRBJ2-5; 7 bases agree with TRBD2. The V segment lost 6 bases and the J segment 5 bases; nucleotides outside the gene matches: 6. The CDR3 loop spans 12 amino acids. Germline V gives CDR1 SQVTM, CDR2 ANQGSEA.

The rearrangement uses TRBV11-2 and TRBJ2-1; 10 nucleotides align to TRBD2. The CDR3 runs 19 residues. Per the germline V gene, CDR1 is SGHAT and CDR2 is FQNNGV. The V gene end was trimmed by 1 base and the J gene end by 0 bases; junction bases not matched to a gene: 9. The CDR3 nucleotides are TGTGCCAGCAGCTTAGTTCCCCCATTAGCGGGAGGCTCCTACAATGAGCAGTTCTTC. Protein sequence: CASSLVPPLAGGSYNEQFF.

This clone was detected only a few times. V is TRBV5-1 and J is TRBJ1-1; weak D call: TRBD1 (5 bases). CDR1 and CDR2 from the germline V gene are SGHRS and YFSETQ. V lost 4 bases, J lost 1 base, and 17 bases lay in between. This CDR3 is 16 amino acids long. The CDR3 sequence is CASSPNVGQTNTEAFF. The DNA of the CDR3 is TGCGCCAGCAGCCCAAATGTCGGACAAACGAACACTGAAGCTTTCTTT.

This clone has more than one count but fewer than ten. The genes are TRBV9 and TRBJ2-4; 7 nucleotides align to TRBD2. With V trimmed by 0 bases and J by 2 bases, 8 bases remained unmatched. There are 17 residues in the CDR3. Germline loops: CDR1 SGDLS, CDR2 YYNGEE. The CDR3 DNA reads as TGTGCCAGCAGCGTAGGAGTGGGAGGGCCCTCCAAAAACATTCAGTACTTC. Encoded protein: CASSVGVGGPSKNIQYF.

This sequence joins TRBV29-1 and TRBJ2-5; 7 nucleotides align to TRBD1. V gave up 3 bases and J gave up 6 bases; unmatched junction bases: 4. The germline V gene has CDR1 SQVTM and CDR2 ANQGSEA. The CDR3 contains 12 residues. CDR3 nucleotides: TGCAGCGTTGAGGGACAGTTGAAGACCCAGTACTTC. It codes for CSVEGQLKTQYF.

The CDR3 sequence is CSVVKGLKGYTF. The CDR3 coding sequence is TGCAGCGTTGTTAAGGGGCTTAAGGGCTACACCTTC. This rearrangement joins TRBV29-1 to TRBJ1-2; D possibly corresponds to TRBD1 (5 bases). The V gene lost 4 bases and the J gene lost 8 bases, with 14 bases spanning the gap. Germline V gene data show CDR1 as SQVTM and CDR2 as ANQGSEA. The CDR3 sequence is 12 residues long.

This sequence joins TRBV28 and TRBJ2-2, with unresolved D. CDR3 length: 11 amino acids. With 6 bases removed from V and 7 bases from J, the gap between germline ends came to 6 bases. Germline CDR1 reads MDHEN; CDR2 reads SYDVKM. CDR3 loop: CASSNRGELFF. DNA for the CDR3: TGTGCCAGCAGCAACCGCGGGGAGCTGTTTTTT.

V gene TRBV30 combines with J gene TRBJ1-4; D gene unclear. Germline V gene sequence: CDR1 GTSNPN, CDR2 SVGIG (reference sequence). The CDR3 runs 11 residues. Between the trimmed V and J ends, which lost 2 bases and 8 bases, there was a span of 6 bases. The CDR3 nucleotides are TGTGCCTGGAGTCCCAGGGAAAAACTGTTTTTT. This sequence encodes CAWSPREKLFF. Variable domain in full (rest from reference TRBV30 and TRBJ1-4): SQTIHQWPATLVQPVGSPLSLECTVEGTSNPNLYWYRQAAGRGLQLLFYSVGIGQISSEVPQNLSASRPQDRQFILSSKKLLLSDSGFYLCAWSPREKLFFGSGTQLSVL.

This clone turned up a few times. The CDR3 DNA reads as TGCAGCGTGGCGACTAGCGGGAGCGGCACCGGGGAGCTGTTTTTT. This gives the protein CSVATSGSGTGELFF. The chain combines TRBV29-1 with TRBJ2-2, with 12 positions matching TRBD2. The V gene end was trimmed by 6 bases and the J gene end by 4 bases; junction bases not matched to a gene: 6. The germline V gene has CDR1 SQVTM and CDR2 ANQGSEA. The CDR3 runs to 15 residues.

V gene TRBV29-1 combines with J gene TRBJ2-7; TRBD1 is a possible D gene (6 bases). The germline V gene has CDR1 SQVTM and CDR2 ANQGSEA. V was pared by 5 bases and J by 0 bases, with 14 bases between. The CDR3 spans 14 residues. CDR3 coding DNA: TGCAGCGTTAATCGGGACAAGAGCTCCTACGAGCAGTACTTC. Its protein is CSVNRDKSSYEQYF.

The CDR3 nucleotides read TGCGCCAGCGGGAGCGGGAATCCGAATGAGCAGTTCTTC. This codes for CASGSGNPNEQFF. The chain employs TRBV10-1 and TRBJ2-1, with 7 bases identical to TRBD2. The CDR3 has 13 residues. The J segment lost 7 bases and the V segment lost 8 bases, leaving 8 bases of the junction unmatched. Germline CDR1 is WNHNN and CDR2 is SYGVQD (reference sequence).

This clone was seen more than once but under ten times. V usage is TRBV29-1 and J usage is TRBJ2-7; 9 bases are shared with TRBD1. V lost 7 bases and J lost 3; bases outside the gene matches: 10. The CDR3 length is 14 residues. Germline CDR1 SQVTM, CDR2 ANQGSEA. CDR3 sequence: CSATPGQGFYEQYF. The DNA of the CDR3 is TGCAGCGCAACTCCGGGACAGGGTTTCTACGAGCAGTACTTC.

This CDR3 is CASRKRGTDTQYF. The CDR3 region has the DNA TGTGCCAGCAGAAAGCGGGGCACAGATACGCAGTATTTT. The chain links TRBV7-8 to TRBJ2-3; a weak D match, TRBD2 (6 bases). Germline V gene sequence: CDR1 SGHVS, CDR2 FQNEAQ. V lost 6 bases and J lost 1, with 8 bases in between. The CDR3 runs 13 residues.

A few counts support this clone. The chain links TRBV5-4 to TRBJ1-1; the match to TRBD1 covers 9 bases. V shed 0 bases, J shed 11 bases, and the junction held 11 bases outside the gene matches. The germline V gene encodes CDR1 SGHNT and CDR2 YYREEE (reference sequence). The CDR3 length is 15 residues. CDR3 residues: CASSLGDRVAREAFF. The CDR3 nucleotides are TGTGCCAGCAGCTTGGGGGACAGGGTGGCCCGTGAGGCTTTCTTT.

This clone occurred a few times. The rearrangement joins TRBV7-9 to TRBJ1-1, with D hard to call. Trimming took 2 bases from V and 1 from J, leaving 11 bases between them. The CDR3 loop spans 15 amino acids. CDR1 and CDR2 from the germline V gene are SEHNR and FQNEAQ (reference sequence). Here the CDR3 reads CASSLPGRKNTEAFF. The CDR3 DNA reads as TGTGCCAGCAGCTTACCAGGACGGAAGAACACTGAAGCTTTCTTT.